The clone carrying this T cell receptor beta chain was detected a few times. Its specificity is not known. The CDR3 consists of 15 residues. Trimming left V 6 bases short and J 5 bases short, with 20 bases between. In germline, CDR1 is ENHRY, CDR2 SYGVKD. This record belongs to a study of blood T cells in healthy people across ages. The study, taken as a whole, reports: Versus aged donors, long-lived donors had higher diversity and more naive CD4+ cells. Unsorted PBMCs prevented conclusive naive versus antigen-experienced comparison.

The authors ran a second PCR of about 7 to 11 cycles using a sample-barcoded 5' primer and a J-beta primer mix. Tags on each cDNA molecule came from a template-switch adaptor with 12 random nucleotides. TCRdb independently ran MiXCR on the 5' RACE reads; one entry per CDR3 protein. Here the sample spans 730,000 or so distinct CDR3 sequences, roughly 41% being singletons. The genes are TRBV10-3 and TRBJ2-7, with D tentatively TRBD2 (5 bases). The sample consisted of blood. This receptor was taken from a woman aged 60-70 years in good health. The CDR3 region is CAISPQLGASHEQYF. As DNA, the CDR3 is TGTGCCATCAGCCCCCAGCTGGGAGCGAGCCACGAGCAGTACTTC.